The 23 T cell receptor beta chains below all came from one sample that was sequenced in a study of T-cell reconstitution after alpha-beta-depleted transplantation in children. Researchers prepared the TCRbeta library using unique molecular identifiers, the study reports. From the PCR reads, TCRdb called clonotypes with MiXCR, one entry per CDR3 protein. This sample has 200,000 or so distinct CDR3 sequences; 5% to 6.5% occur once, and the top ten carry roughly 4.7%. The source was PBMCs, collected before TCRalphabeta/CD19-depleted stem cell transplant. These receptors came from a girl less than two years old with combined immunodeficiency, due to receive a stem cell transplant.

This clonotype has a count of ten or more. The rearrangement joins TRBV12-3 or TRBV12-4 to TRBJ2-7; 9 positions match TRBD1. With V trimmed by 3 bases and J by 7 bases, 4 bases remained unmatched. The CDR3 is 13 amino acids. CDR3 residues: CASSFATGGEQYF. In DNA, the CDR3 is TGTGCCAGCAGTTTCGCGACAGGGGGTGAGCAGTACTTC.

This clonotype has more than one count but fewer than ten. The rearrangement uses TRBV12-3 or TRBV12-4 and TRBJ1-3; D is unresolved. V lost 8 bases to trimming and J lost 0 bases, with 14 bases between them. CDR3 length equals 15 residues. The CDR3 protein is CASGLTVSSGNTIYF. The CDR3 bases are TGTGCCAGCGGCTTGACGGTGAGCTCTGGAAACACCATATATTTT.

The table lists this clonotype with many counts. The chain uses TRBV4-1 and TRBJ2-7; 8 bases map to TRBD1. Germline V CDR1 and CDR2: MGHRA, YSYEKL. CDR3 size: 14 residues. V gave up 5 bases and J gave up 5 bases; unmatched junction bases: 8. DNA for the CDR3: TGCGCCAGCAGCTTGCGACAGGGGTTCAACGAGCAGTACTTC. Its protein is CASSLRQGFNEQYF.

This clonotype has at least ten counts. This chain links TRBV28 with TRBJ2-2, with TRBD2 matching 9 bases. CDR1 and CDR2 from the germline V gene are MDHEN and SYDVKM. Trimming took 3 bases from V and 4 from J; bases not matched to a gene: 6. The CDR3 length is 16 residues. The CDR3 DNA reads TGTGCCAGCAGTTTTGGGCTAGCGGGACCCACCGGGGAGCTGTTTTTT. Its translation: CASSFGLAGPTGELFF.

This clonotype came up many times. The chain employs TRBV5-1 and TRBJ1-1; 10 bases match TRBD1. Looked up from germline, CDR1 is SGHRS and CDR2 is YFSETQ. Trimming at V came to 5 bases and at J to 3 bases, leaving 7 bases not matched to a gene. This CDR3 spans 15 amino acids. CDR3 residues: CASRPRTGGDTEAFF. The DNA of the CDR3 is TGCGCCAGCAGACCTAGGACAGGGGGTGACACTGAAGCTTTCTTT.

There are many counts of this clonotype. J is TRBJ1-5 and V is TRBV24-1, with D unresolved. Deletions cut 4 bases from V and 3 bases from J, with 6 bases between. There are 13 residues in the CDR3. Germline V lookup: CDR1 KGHDR, CDR2 SFDVKD. Written as DNA, the CDR3 is TGTGCCACCAGTGACACACTCAATCAGCCCCAGCATTTT. This gives the protein CATSDTLNQPQHF.

This clonotype was counted at least ten times. CDR3 nucleotides: TGTGCCGACTATAATCGAGATACGCAGTATTTT. This translates into CADYNRDTQYF. The genes are TRBV7-9 and TRBJ2-3; a weak D match, TRBD2 (5 bases). Germline-derived CDR1 and CDR2 are SEHNR and FQNEAQ (reference sequence). The CDR3 consists of 11 residues. Deletions cut 11 bases from V and 5 bases from J, with 11 bases between.

This clonotype was observed at least ten times. The chain couples TRBV11-2 to TRBJ2-1, with TRBD2 matching 9 bases. There are 13 residues in the CDR3. Germline V gene lookup returns CDR1 SGHAT and CDR2 FQNNGV. V lost 4 bases, J lost 10 bases, and 5 bases stayed unmatched. The CDR3 DNA sequence: TGTGCCAGCAGCTCGGGACTAGCTGACGAGCAGTTCTTC. Translation: CASSSGLADEQFF.

This clonotype was observed a few times. The CDR3, as DNA: TGTGCCAGCTCACCATCAACAGGGCTTGGAACTGAAGCTTTCTTT. As protein: CASSPSTGLGTEAFF. The chain has TRBV18 and TRBJ1-1; maybe TRBD1 (6 bases). Trimming left V 2 bases short and J 5 bases short, with 15 bases between. The CDR3 loop spans 15 amino acids. From germline, CDR1 is KGHSH and CDR2 LQKENI.

There are many counts of this clonotype. The chain combines TRBV12-3 or TRBV12-4 with TRBJ2-4; D possibly corresponds to TRBD2 (5 bases). The CDR3 loop spans 14 amino acids. Between the trimmed V and J ends, which lost 6 bases and 2 bases, there was a span of 11 bases. This chain's CDR3 is CASREAMTKNIQYF. The DNA of the CDR3 is TGTGCCAGCAGGGAGGCCATGACCAAAAACATTCAGTACTTC.

This clonotype was picked up many times. The chain recombines TRBV12-3 or TRBV12-4 with TRBJ2-2, with D unresolved. This CDR3 region has 10 residues. V was pared by 3 bases and J by 9 bases, with 2 bases between. This CDR3 is CASSFRELFF. The DNA for the CDR3 is TGTGCCAGCAGTTTCCGGGAGCTGTTTTTT.

This clonotype occurred many times. The DNA for the CDR3 is TGCAGTGCTGCCCCAGGGGGCTTGGGTCAGCCCCAGCATTTT. It translates to CSAAPGGLGQPQHF. The chain recombines TRBV20-1 with TRBJ1-5; 8 positions match TRBD1. The length of the CDR3 is 14 residues. Germline-derived CDR1 and CDR2 are DFQATT and SNEGSKA (reference sequence). V dropped 5 bases and J dropped 6; count of bases not matched to a gene: 9.

This clonotype was counted ten times or more. The chain employs TRBV28 and TRBJ2-1; weak D call: TRBD1 (5 bases). The CDR3 totals 12 residues. CDR1 and CDR2 (germline): MDHEN, SYDVKM. V was trimmed by 3 bases and J by 6 bases, leaving 6 bases between them. The CDR3 region is CASSLGLNEQFF. The CDR3 DNA sequence: TGTGCCAGCAGTTTGGGGCTCAATGAGCAGTTCTTC.

This clonotype was observed many times. The chain carries TRBV15 and TRBJ2-1; the D gene is possibly TRBD2 (5 bases). The CDR3 length is 13 residues. Trimming took 2 bases from V and 6 from J, leaving 8 bases between them. The germline CDR1 and CDR2 sequences are LNHNV and YYDKDF (reference sequence). CDR3 sequence: CATSRWAGNEQFF. The CDR3 nucleotides read TGTGCCACCAGCAGATGGGCGGGCAATGAGCAGTTCTTC.

This clonotype was counted only a few times. The chain joins TRBV3-1 to TRBJ2-7; perhaps D is TRBD1 or TRBD2 (6 bases each). With 4 bases removed from V and 3 bases from J, the gap between germline ends came to 28 bases. This CDR3 spans 19 amino acids. Germline V gives CDR1 LGHDT, CDR2 YNNKEL (reference sequence). CDR3 in amino acids: CASSPFWVLGGPQRYEQYF. The CDR3 coding sequence is TGTGCCAGCAGCCCCTTCTGGGTCCTTGGGGGGCCCCAGCGCTACGAGCAGTACTTC.

The sample holds a few counts of this clonotype. CDR3 sequence: CASSLVYPLDSYEQYF. CDR3 DNA sequence: TGTGCCAGCAGCTTAGTTTATCCGTTAGACTCCTACGAGCAGTACTTC. This sequence joins TRBV7-6 and TRBJ2-7, with D unclear. With 1 base removed from V and 0 bases from J, the gap between germline ends came to 13 bases. The CDR3 is made up of 16 amino acids. Germline CDR1 reads SGHVS; CDR2 reads FNYEAQ.

This clonotype was counted many times. This chain connects TRBV7-6 to TRBJ1-1; D unresolved. Germline CDR1 is SGHVS and CDR2 is FNYEAQ. Between the trimmed V and J ends, which lost 1 base and 0 bases, there was a span of 12 bases. The CDR3 runs to 16 residues. CDR3 region: CASSLETDGLNTEAFF. CDR3 in DNA: TGTGCCAGCAGCTTAGAAACGGACGGTCTGAACACTGAAGCTTTCTTT.

This clonotype was seen repeatedly, ten times or more. The chain has TRBV15 and TRBJ1-5; D might be TRBD1 (5 bases). This CDR3 has 15 amino acids. The germline V gene encodes CDR1 LNHNV and CDR2 YYDKDF (reference sequence). Trimming left V 0 bases short and J 4 bases short, with 10 bases between. This chain's CDR3 is CATSRDKGPNQPQHF. The CDR3 nucleotides read TGTGCCACCAGCAGAGATAAGGGGCCAAATCAGCCCCAGCATTTT.

This clonotype came up many times. The CDR3 loop reads CSVEAGVSYEQYF. The CDR3 coding sequence is TGCAGCGTTGAGGCGGGGGTCTCCTACGAGCAGTACTTC. The rearrangement joins TRBV29-1 to TRBJ2-7; 7 bases align to TRBD2. The CDR3 loop spans 13 amino acids. V was clipped by 3 bases and J by 0 bases; unmatched bases: 2. Germline V CDR1 and CDR2: SQVTM, ANQGSEA.

This chain joins TRBV24-1 and TRBJ2-3, with D possibly TRBD1 on 6 matching bases. CDR1 is KGHDR and CDR2 is SFDVKD in the germline V gene. Trimming removed 3 bases at V and 2 bases at J, with 8 bases between. The CDR3 has 14 residues. DNA for the CDR3: TGTGCCACCAGTGATCCAGGGGACACAGATACGCAGTATTTT. It translates to CATSDPGDTDTQYF.

The sample holds many counts of this clonotype. The rearrangement links TRBV20-1 to TRBJ2-3; 10 nucleotides line up with TRBD2. With V trimmed by 2 bases and J by 5 bases, 7 bases remained unmatched. The CDR3 runs to 15 residues. CDR1 is DFQATT and CDR2 is SNEGSKA in the germline V gene (reference sequence). This CDR3 reads CSARSGRAFEDTQYF. The CDR3 DNA sequence: TGCAGTGCTAGAAGCGGGAGGGCTTTTGAAGATACGCAGTATTTT.

V usage is TRBV4-1 and J usage is TRBJ1-4; D is uncertain. CDR1 MGHRA and CDR2 YSYEKL come from the germline V gene. The CDR3 is 13 amino acids. With 0 bases removed from V and 5 bases from J, the gap between germline ends came to 4 bases. CDR3 amino acids: CASSQDPNEKLFF. CDR3 nucleotide sequence: TGCGCCAGCAGCCAAGACCCCAATGAAAAACTGTTTTTT.

This clonotype has ten or more counts. The V gene is TRBV7-9, the J gene TRBJ2-1; TRBD2 aligns across 14 bases. From germline, CDR1 is SEHNR and CDR2 FQNEAQ (reference sequence). CDR3 length equals 15 residues. J lost 6 bases, V lost 5 bases, and 3 bases had no gene match. CDR3 in DNA: TGTGCCAGCAGCCCGGGGACTAGCGGGGGCAATGAGCAGTTCTTC. It is translated as CASSPGTSGGNEQFF.